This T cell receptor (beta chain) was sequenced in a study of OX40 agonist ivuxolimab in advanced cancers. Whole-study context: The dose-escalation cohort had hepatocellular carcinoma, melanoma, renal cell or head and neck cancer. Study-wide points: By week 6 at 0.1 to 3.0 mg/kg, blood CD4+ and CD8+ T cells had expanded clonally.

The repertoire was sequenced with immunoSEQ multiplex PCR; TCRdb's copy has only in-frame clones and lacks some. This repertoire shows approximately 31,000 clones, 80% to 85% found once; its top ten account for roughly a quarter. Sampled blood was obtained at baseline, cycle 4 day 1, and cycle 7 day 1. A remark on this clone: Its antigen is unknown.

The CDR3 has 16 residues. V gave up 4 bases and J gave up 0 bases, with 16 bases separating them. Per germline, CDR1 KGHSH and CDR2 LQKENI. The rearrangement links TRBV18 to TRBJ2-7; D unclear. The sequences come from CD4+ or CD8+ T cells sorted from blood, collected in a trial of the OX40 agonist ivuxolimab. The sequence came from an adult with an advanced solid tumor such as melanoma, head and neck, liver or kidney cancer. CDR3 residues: CASSQPGSSSSYEQYF. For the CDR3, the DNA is TGTGCCAGCTCACAACCTGGCAGCTCGAGCTCCTACGAGCAGTACTTC.